This T cell receptor beta chain is drawn from a study of blood T cell repertoires in COVID-19. Overall study context: COVID-19 samples from acute and convalescent phases originated in the United States, Italy and Spain. T cells, B-cell-depleted T cells, or PBMCs provided the cDNA or gDNA that served as material.

CDR3 length: 15 residues. Germline V gene data show CDR1 as MGHRA and CDR2 as YSYEKL. Unmatched junction bases numbered 7, after V lost 1 base and J lost 5 bases. Per the original data handling: Reference gene primers were amplified, and this amplification served to estimate nucleated cell counts. The method was immunoSEQ multiplex PCR; TCRdb's version includes in-frame clones alone and lacks a portion of them. That table is the source of V, J and clone size, and D and trimming were worked out from the DNA. In the table there are 150,000 to 200,000 clones, roughly 88% of which are singletons. The sample holds a few counts of this clone.

The clonotype comes from a human donor with active or convalescent COVID-19. The donor label of this sample is uncertain. This chain joins TRBV4-1 and TRBJ1-1; 7 nucleotides agree with TRBD1. Sequencing used peripheral blood. CDR3 protein: CASSQVKGAWTEAFF. The CDR3 DNA reads TGCGCCAGCAGCCAAGTTAAGGGGGCGTGGACTGAAGCTTTCTTT.